The entry below gives a single T cell receptor (beta chain) sequence along with its context. This record comes from a study of blood T cell repertoires in COVID-19. Overall study: COVID-19 samples, acute and convalescent, were from the United States, Italy and Spain. PBMCs, B-cell-depleted T cells, or T cells were the source of the cDNA or gDNA that made up the material.

Original analysis: Amplification of reference gene primers provided the estimated nucleated cell counts. Measured with immunoSEQ multiplex PCR; TCRdb has only the in-frame clones, and not every one. That table furnishes V, J and clone size, whereas the DNA furnished D and trimming. The profile shows 150,000 to 200,000 clones, around nine tenths of them singletons. The V end lost 4 bases, the J end lost 0 bases, and 6 bases lay between the germline ends. Germline lookup yields CDR1 SGHTA and CDR2 FQGNSA. The CDR3 is made up of 13 amino acids. The specimen was peripheral blood. The origin of this receptor is a man aged 18 to 29 with active or convalescent COVID-19. This chain joins TRBV7-2 and TRBJ1-2; possible D gene TRBD1, 5 bases. CDR3 nucleotides: TGTGCCAGCAGCTACAGGTCTAACTATGGCTACACCTTC. Translating gives CASSYRSNYGYTF.